In this sample, the clone carrying this T cell receptor (beta chain) turned up many times. Antigen unknown. This record comes from a study of T-cell reconstitution after alpha-beta-depleted transplantation in children. Trimming stripped 6 bases from V and 5 bases from J, with 20 bases between. The CDR3 spans 15 residues. Germline assignment: CDR1 MNHEY and CDR2 SVGEGT. Library preparation (for TCRbeta) was performed with unique molecular identifiers. TCRdb used MiXCR to reprocess the PCR reads, holding one entry per CDR3 protein. The repertoire consists of roughly 30,000 distinct CDR3 sequences, with 5.5% to 8% occurring once and the leading ten covering roughly 27%. Study findings and constraints: High day-60 TCRbeta diversity in some patients came from surviving recipient T cells and thymic progenitors. It was reported that alpha-beta T cells came from several hundred expanded graft clones (about two months after transplant). Hyperexpanded clones declined; after one year, newly produced T cells mostly supplied diversity.

The chain couples TRBV6-2 or TRBV6-3 to TRBJ2-7; D possibly corresponds to TRBD2 (5 bases). This sequence was found in a child under two years old who had a stem cell transplant for acute myeloid leukemia, so the T cells may come from the graft donor. Sequenced material: peripheral blood, taken 60 days after TCRalphabeta/CD19-depleted stem cell transplant. This CDR3 is CASRRGHQEIHEQYF. The CDR3 DNA sequence: TGTGCCAGCAGAAGAGGGCACCAAGAGATCCACGAGCAGTACTTC.